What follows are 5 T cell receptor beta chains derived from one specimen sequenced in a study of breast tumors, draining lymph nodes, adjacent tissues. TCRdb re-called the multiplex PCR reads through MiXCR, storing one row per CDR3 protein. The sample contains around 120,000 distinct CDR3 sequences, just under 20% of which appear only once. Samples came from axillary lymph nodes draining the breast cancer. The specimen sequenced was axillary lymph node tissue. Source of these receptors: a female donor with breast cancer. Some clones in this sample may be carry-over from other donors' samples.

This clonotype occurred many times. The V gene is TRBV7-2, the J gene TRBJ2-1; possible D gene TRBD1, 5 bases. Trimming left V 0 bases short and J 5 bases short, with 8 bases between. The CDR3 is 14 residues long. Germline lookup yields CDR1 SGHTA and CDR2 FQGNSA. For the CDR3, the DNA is TGTGCCAGCAGCTTAGCCTGGGGCGACAATGAGCAGTTCTTC. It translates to CASSLAWGDNEQFF.

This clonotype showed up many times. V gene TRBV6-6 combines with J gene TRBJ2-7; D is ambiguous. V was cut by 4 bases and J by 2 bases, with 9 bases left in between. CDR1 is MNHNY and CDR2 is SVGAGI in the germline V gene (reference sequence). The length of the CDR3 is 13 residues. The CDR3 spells CASSSGRTYEQYF. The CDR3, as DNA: TGTGCCAGCAGTTCCGGTAGGACCTACGAGCAGTACTTC.

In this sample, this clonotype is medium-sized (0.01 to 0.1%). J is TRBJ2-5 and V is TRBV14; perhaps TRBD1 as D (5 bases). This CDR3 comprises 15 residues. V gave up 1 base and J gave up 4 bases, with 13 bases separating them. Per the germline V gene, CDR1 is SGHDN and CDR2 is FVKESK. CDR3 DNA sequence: TGTGCCAGCAGCCAAGCTCAGGCAGGGCTAGAGACCCAGTACTTC. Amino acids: CASSQAQAGLETQYF.

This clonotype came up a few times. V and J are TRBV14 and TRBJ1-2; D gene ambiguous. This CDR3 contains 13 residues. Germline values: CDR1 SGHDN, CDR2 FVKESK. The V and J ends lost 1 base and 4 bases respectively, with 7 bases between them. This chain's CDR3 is CASSQVGFYGYTF. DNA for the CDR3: TGTGCCAGCAGCCAAGTTGGGTTCTATGGCTACACCTTC.

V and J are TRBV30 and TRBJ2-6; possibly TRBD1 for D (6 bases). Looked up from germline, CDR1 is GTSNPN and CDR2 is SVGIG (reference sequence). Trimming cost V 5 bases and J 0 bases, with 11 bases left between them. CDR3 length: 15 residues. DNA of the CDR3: TGTGCCTGGGCTGGACAGTTCTCTGGGGCCAACGTCCTGACTTTC. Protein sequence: CAWAGQFSGANVLTF.